Below are 8 T cell receptor beta chains sequenced from a single sample in a study of PD-1 blockade in classical Hodgkin lymphoma. Each of the patients experienced relapse following autologous stem cell transplantation, and their brentuximab vedotin exposure differed. The assay was immunoSEQ multiplex PCR, and TCRdb's table has in-frame clones only and misses some. This table holds roughly 25,000 clones, 82% found once. This specimen was peripheral blood mononuclear cells (PBMCs), taken before the second cycle of nivolumab. The receptors come from a human donor with classical Hodgkin lymphoma.

J is TRBJ2-4 and V is TRBV10-2; TRBD1 might be the D (5 bases). This CDR3 is built from 14 residues. With 0 bases removed from V and 8 bases from J, the gap between germline ends came to 11 bases. CDR1 is WSHSY, CDR2 SAAADI, per germline. The CDR3 is CASSESRGLHIQYF. CDR3 bases: TGCGCCAGCAGTGAGTCAAGGGGCCTCCACATTCAGTACTTC.

A single count supports this clone. This chain uses TRBV15 with TRBJ2-7; D gene ambiguous. V lost 4 bases and J 6 bases, leaving 22 bases between the germline ends. There are 16 residues in the CDR3. CDR1 LNHNV and CDR2 YYDKDF come from the germline V gene (reference sequence). The CDR3 DNA sequence: TGTGCCACCAGCACCCGAGTGGCATCCCGGTCTGGCGAGCAGTACTTC. It is translated as CATSTRVASRSGEQYF.

The chain has TRBV28 and TRBJ2-2; no clear D gene. Germline CDR1 is MDHEN and CDR2 is SYDVKM. V dropped 3 bases and J dropped 6 bases, with 8 bases sitting between them. The CDR3 totals 13 residues. The chain's CDR3 is CASSLVKAGELFF. Written as DNA, the CDR3 is TGTGCCAGCAGTTTGGTGAAGGCCGGGGAGCTGTTTTTT.

This clone was observed a handful of times. V usage is TRBV7-3 and J usage is TRBJ2-1, with no clear D. Germline loops: CDR1 SGHTA, CDR2 FQGTGA. The CDR3 totals 15 residues. The V end lost 2 bases, the J end lost 6 bases, and 14 bases lay between the germline ends. The CDR3 DNA reads TGTGCCAGCAGCTTAGTCCGCGGTCTGGGCAATGAGCAGTTCTTC. It codes for CASSLVRGLGNEQFF.

The V and J genes are TRBV2 and TRBJ2-7; a possible D gene is TRBD1 (6 bases). Germline lookup yields CDR1 SNHLY and CDR2 FYNNEI. The CDR3 totals 13 residues. V dropped 10 bases and J dropped 0 bases, with 13 bases sitting between them. The CDR3 sequence: CATNRASSYEQYF. The DNA for the CDR3 is TGTGCCACCAACAGGGCGAGCTCCTACGAGCAGTACTTC.

This clone was observed a handful of times. V gene TRBV2 combines with J gene TRBJ2-4, with D maybe TRBD1 (6 bases). Germline V gene sequence: CDR1 SNHLY, CDR2 FYNNEI. V gave up 4 bases and J gave up 0 bases, with 10 bases separating them. This CDR3 spans 15 amino acids. This CDR3 reads CASSVWDIAKNIQYF. DNA for the CDR3: TGTGCCAGCAGTGTTTGGGACATAGCCAAAAACATTCAGTACTTC.

V is TRBV4-3 and J is TRBJ1-2; unclear D gene. Germline CDR1 reads LGHNA; CDR2 reads YSLEER. Deletions cut 1 base from V and 0 bases from J, with 6 bases between. The CDR3 has 14 residues. CDR3 sequence reads: CASSQGSANYGYTF. The DNA for the CDR3 is TGCGCCAGCAGCCAAGGGTCAGCTAACTATGGCTACACCTTC.

The chain recombines TRBV7-9 with TRBJ1-1, with a possible D match to TRBD1 (5 bases). CDR1 is SEHNR, CDR2 FQNEAQ, per germline (reference sequence). CDR3 length: 14 amino acids. Trimming pared 3 bases from V and 4 bases from J, leaving 12 bases between. The CDR3 protein is CASSFPGQSTEAFF. The CDR3 bases are TGTGCCAGCAGCTTCCCGGGGCAGAGCACTGAAGCTTTCTTT.